This passage covers 8 T cell receptor beta chains from one sample sequenced in a study of cytomegalovirus exposure and HLA in healthy donors. Some clones are missing from TCRdb's copy, which holds only in-frame ones; the method was immunoSEQ multiplex PCR. The data contain 95,000 to 150,000 clones, roughly 94% of them singletons. Sequencing was done on a sample of PBMCs. These receptors were obtained from a woman between 18 and 29 years old in good health and CMV-seronegative.

The chain couples TRBV7-9 to TRBJ1-1; unclear D gene. The CDR3 sequence is 15 residues long. The ends were cut back, 1 base at V and 7 bases at J, with 16 bases in the middle. CDR1 is SEHNR, CDR2 FQNEAQ, per germline (reference sequence). In nucleotides, the CDR3 is TGTGCCAGCAGCTTAGTATCCGGTAGACATCTTGAAGCTTTCTTT. Translated: CASSLVSGRHLEAFF.

This clone has a single count. The rearrangement uses TRBV28 and TRBJ2-7; 7 bases line up with TRBD1. J was trimmed by 5 bases and V by 4 bases; bases with no gene match: 8. The CDR3 length is 14 residues. Germline V lookup: CDR1 MDHEN, CDR2 SYDVKM. The CDR3 loop reads CASSSGQAPHEQYF. The CDR3 DNA is TGTGCCAGCAGTTCCGGACAGGCCCCCCACGAGCAGTACTTC. The variable domain in full, completed from reference TRBV28 and TRBJ2-7, reads DVKVTQSSRYLVKRTGEKVFLECVQDMDHENMFWYRQDPGLGLRLIYFSYDVKMKEKGDIPEGYSVSREKKERFSLILESASTNQTSMYLCASSSGQAPHEQYFGPGTRLTVT.

This rearrangement joins TRBV5-1 to TRBJ2-1; 7 nucleotides line up with TRBD2. The CDR3 loop spans 11 amino acids. Germline V lookup: CDR1 SGHRS, CDR2 YFSETQ. V lost 4 bases, J lost 10 bases, and 2 bases stayed unmatched. The CDR3 nucleotides read TGCGCCAGCAGCGCGGGGGAAGAGCAGTTCTTC. This translates into CASSAGEEQFF.

The rearrangement uses TRBV6-6 and TRBJ2-1, with a weak D call TRBD1 (6 bases). The CDR3 consists of 15 residues. V lost 4 bases to trimming and J lost 4 bases, with 14 bases between them. Germline V gene data show CDR1 as MNHNY and CDR2 as SVGAGI (reference sequence). Here the CDR3 reads CASSLRDTQYNEQFF. The CDR3 DNA sequence: TGTGCCAGCAGTTTGAGGGACACCCAATACAATGAGCAGTTCTTC.

The chain carries TRBV7-6 and TRBJ2-7; TRBD1 aligns across 8 bases. CDR3 length equals 14 residues. After removal of 3 bases from V and 4 bases from J, the junction contained 5 bases not matched to a gene. In germline, CDR1 is SGHVS, CDR2 FNYEAQ. The CDR3 DNA reads as TGTGCCAGCAGCTTGCGACAGGGGACTTACGAGCAGTACTTC. Protein: CASSLRQGTYEQYF.

The count of this clone is one. The chain couples TRBV6-5 to TRBJ1-2; D remains unclear. This CDR3 spans 12 amino acids. From germline, CDR1 is MNHEY and CDR2 SVGAGI. The ends were cut back, 5 bases at V and 3 bases at J, with 7 bases in the middle. The CDR3 sequence: CASSTPYYGYTF. CDR3 in DNA: TGTGCCAGCAGTACACCGTACTATGGCTACACCTTC.

This chain uses TRBV19 with TRBJ2-7; the match to TRBD2 covers 9 bases. The CDR3 spans 13 residues. Germline V gives CDR1 LNHDA, CDR2 SQIVND (reference sequence). V shed 8 bases, J shed 4 bases, and the junction held 6 bases outside the gene matches. The CDR3 DNA sequence: TGTGCCAGTGCCGGAGCGGGAGGTTACGAGCAGTACTTC. This encodes CASAGAGGYEQYF.

The genes are TRBV30 and TRBJ1-1; 8 nucleotides match TRBD1. CDR1 and CDR2 from the germline V gene are GTSNPN and SVGIG (reference sequence). This CDR3 is 16 amino acids long. The J segment lost 3 bases and the V segment lost 4 bases, leaving 13 bases of the junction unmatched. CDR3 in DNA: TGTGCCTGGACCAAACGACAGGGGACGGGGGACACTGAAGCTTTCTTT. Its translation is CAWTKRQGTGDTEAFF.